These T cell receptor beta chains were read from a single sample in a study of blood T cell repertoires in COVID-19. Repertoires were generated with immunoSEQ multiplex PCR, while TCRdb's copy carries only in-frame clones and drops some. Here the sample spans about 67,000 clones, roughly 85% being singletons. Sequenced sample: peripheral blood. These TCRs come from a human donor in a cohort sampled during active COVID-19. The CDR3 runs from the conserved cysteine through the conserved F or W. The D gene is left open where the match is weak. The size entry is marked missing in some rows and otherwise reads once, few, many or a size class.

V,J,length,size,D,DNA,CDR3
TRBV7-6,TRBJ2-6,17,-,-,TGTGCCAGCAGTAGGACCGGGGTAGCCTCTGGGGCCAACGTCCTGACTTTC,CASSRTGVASGANVLTF
TRBV7-2,TRBJ1-4,15,-,-,TGTGCCAGCAGCTTAGGTCGACAGCTTAATGAAAAACTGTTTTTT,CASSLGRQLNEKLFF
TRBV21-1,TRBJ1-3,16,few,-,TGTGCCAGCAGCAAAGAATCACCATGGCTCGGAAACACCATATATTTT,CASSKESPWLGNTIYF
TRBV21-1,TRBJ2-1,16,-,-,TGTGCCAGCAGCAAAGCGAAGAGGGGGCCCTACAATGAGCAGTTCTTC,CASSKAKRGPYNEQFF
TRBV7-9,TRBJ2-7,15,-,TRBD2,TGTGCCAGCAGTCGCGGCGGGGGAAAGACCTACGAGCAGTACTTC,CASSRGGGKTYEQYF
TRBV2,TRBJ2-3,13,-,TRBD2,TGTGCCACCTCGGGACTAGGTGGAGATACGCAGTATTTT,CATSGLGGDTQYF
TRBV30,TRBJ1-1,12,-,-,TGTGCTCTAAGGGGTTTAAACACTGAAGCTTTCTTT,CALRGLNTEAFF
TRBV11-2,TRBJ2-7,13,-,-,TGTGCCAGCAGCTGGGGGCCCTCCTACGAGCAGTACTTC,CASSWGPSYEQYF
TRBV7-8,TRBJ2-2,13,-,TRBD1,TGTGCCAGCAGACGGGACAGCACCGGGGAGCTGTTTTTT,CASRRDSTGELFF
TRBV11-2,TRBJ2-2,17,-,TRBD2,TGTGCCAGCAGCCGACTAGCGGGGGGGGCGGACACCGGGGAGCTGTTTTTT,CASSRLAGGADTGELFF
TRBV4-3,TRBJ2-1,19,-,TRBD2,TGCGCCAGCAGCCAAGACTTGATAGCGGGGTCGCTACCTAACAATGAGCAGTTCTTC,CASSQDLIAGSLPNNEQFF
TRBV6-1,TRBJ1-6,15,-,-,TGTGCCAGCAGTGAAGCCGGACAGTTTAATTCACCCCTCCACTTT,CASSEAGQFNSPLHF
TRBV2,TRBJ2-2,15,once,TRBD2,TGTGCCAGCAGGATACGGACTAGCGGGTTCGGGGAGCTGTTTTTT,CASRIRTSGFGELFF
TRBV18,TRBJ2-5,12,once,-,TGTGCCAGCCGGGGATACCAAGAGACCCAGTACTTC,CASRGYQETQYF
TRBV3-1/TRBV3-2,TRBJ1-1,15,-,-,TGTGCCAGCAGCCACCACTCCGACAGAAACACTGAAGCTTTCTTT,CASSHHSDRNTEAFF
TRBV7-8,TRBJ2-1,16,-,-,TGTGCCAGCAGCCGCCGCGTGGGGCTCTCCTACAATGAGCAGTTCTTC,CASSRRVGLSYNEQFF
TRBV6-5,TRBJ2-3,11,-,-,TGTGCCAGCAGGGGGCCAGATACGCAGTATTTT,CASRGPDTQYF
TRBV6-4,TRBJ2-7,14,-,-,TGTGCCAGCAGTGCCATAATAGCCCTAGACGAGCAGTACTTC,CASSAIIALDEQYF
TRBV30,TRBJ1-2,17,-,-,TGTGCCTGGAGTCTTTTAAGGGGTCTCCGGTCTAACTATGGCTACACCTTC,CAWSLLRGLRSNYGYTF
TRBV4-1,TRBJ1-2,16,-,-,TGCGCCAGCAGCCTGGGAGCAGGACTTCGAGTAGGGGGCTACACCTTC,CASSLGAGLRVGGYTF
TRBV30,TRBJ1-5,12,few,-,TGTGCCTGGAGCCCAACGGGACAGCCCCAGCATTTT,CAWSPTGQPQHF
TRBV5-1,TRBJ2-1,14,-,-,TGCGCCAGCAGGGTCACAGGGACGGTCGATGAGCAGTTCTTC,CASRVTGTVDEQFF